The sequence of this T cell receptor beta chain was determined in a study of cytomegalovirus exposure and HLA in healthy donors. Overall study findings and caveats: Sequences of the TCR beta chain were said to predict the HLA-A and HLA-B alleles of most subjects accurately.

PCR was performed using 60 Vbeta and 13 Jbeta primers. Repertoires were generated with immunoSEQ multiplex PCR, while TCRdb's copy carries only in-frame clones and drops some. This sample has 80,000 to 100,000 clones; approximately 71% occur once, and the top ten carry 16%. Note on this clone: Its antigen remains unknown.

This CDR3 contains 15 residues. CDR1 and CDR2 (germline): PRHDT, FYEKMQ (reference sequence). The V and J ends lost 4 bases and 3 bases respectively, with 16 bases between them. The sequenced material came from PBMCs. The source of this sequence is a woman aged 18-29 years in good health and CMV-seropositive. The chain has TRBV13 and TRBJ2-7; D may be TRBD1 (5 bases). The chain's CDR3 is CASSSDTSRDYEQYF. The CDR3 DNA is TGTGCCAGCAGCTCGGACACTTCTCGAGACTACGAGCAGTACTTC.